The source of this TCR beta chain is a study of identical twins. Study-level findings and limits: Twin sharing of out-of-frame TCR alpha was underestimated by models in monozygotic pairs. Abundant cord blood beta clonotypes carried fewer insertions; memory repertoires showed none. It was possible that invariant MAIT and iNKT cells partly confounded the zero-insertion analyses.

A universal primer site came from template switching; cDNA carried unique molecular identifiers. TCRdb itself ran the 5' RACE reads through MiXCR, one entry per CDR3 protein. This table has 1.5 million to 2 million distinct CDR3 sequences, more than 30% appearing once. The table lists this clonotype with many counts. Its antigen remains unknown. Trimming removed 3 bases at V and 1 base at J, with 7 bases between. The CDR3 length is 14 residues. The sequenced sample consisted of cord blood. The chain uses TRBV12-3 or TRBV12-4 and TRBJ2-4; D may correspond to TRBD1 or TRBD2 (5 bases each). This TCR was sampled from a newborn girl in good health. The CDR3 loop reads CASSFWGAKNIQYF. The CDR3 nucleotides are TGTGCCAGCAGTTTTTGGGGGGCCAAAAACATTCAGTACTTC.